This T cell receptor beta chain stems from a study of blood T cell repertoires in COVID-19. Germline V lookup: CDR1 MGHDK, CDR2 SYGVNS. The V gene lost 5 bases and the J gene lost 0 bases, with 16 bases spanning the gap. This CDR3 is 16 amino acids long. This clone was observed at least ten times. Only in-frame clones appear in the TCRdb table, and some are missing; sequencing was by immunoSEQ multiplex PCR. This sample has roughly 500,000 clones, with more than 75% found just once. Those enrolled, adults aged roughly 18 to 90 years, came from 20 to 25 US areas. Participants' reported clinical history set cohort assignment.

The clonotype comes from a woman in her 40s who had recovered from COVID-19. The sequencing input was PBMCs or T cells enriched from blood (not recorded which). The chain is built from TRBV25-1 and TRBJ1-1, with D maybe TRBD1 (6 bases). This CDR3 reads CASSSNRQALNTEAFF. The CDR3 bases are TGTGCCAGCAGTAGTAATAGACAGGCGTTGAACACTGAAGCTTTCTTT.